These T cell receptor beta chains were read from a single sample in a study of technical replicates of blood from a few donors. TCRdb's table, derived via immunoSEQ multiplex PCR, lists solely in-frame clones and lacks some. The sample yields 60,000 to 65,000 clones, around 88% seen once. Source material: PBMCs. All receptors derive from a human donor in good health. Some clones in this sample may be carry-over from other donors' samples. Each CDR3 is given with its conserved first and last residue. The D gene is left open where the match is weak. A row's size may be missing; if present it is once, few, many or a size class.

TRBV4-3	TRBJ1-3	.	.	TGCGCCAGCAGCCAAGATGTGGCAGGGTTTGGAAACACCATATATTTT	CASSQDVAGFGNTIYF
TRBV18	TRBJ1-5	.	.	TGTGCCAGCTCACCAGGACTTGATGAGCCCCAGCATTTT	CASSPGLDEPQHF
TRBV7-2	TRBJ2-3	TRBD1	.	TGTGCCAGCAGCGCGAGGACAGGGTTCACAGATACGCAGTATTTT	CASSARTGFTDTQYF
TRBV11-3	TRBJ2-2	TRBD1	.	TGTGCCAGCAGCTCGACAGGGACGAACACCGGGGAGCTGTTTTTT	CASSSTGTNTGELFF
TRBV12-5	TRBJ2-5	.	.	TGTGCTAGTGGTTTGCCACAGGGAACTCAGTACTTC	CASGLPQGTQYF
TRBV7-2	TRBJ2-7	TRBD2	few	TGTGCCAGCAGCTTAACATTAAGCGGGGGGTACGAGCAGTACTTC	CASSLTLSGGYEQYF
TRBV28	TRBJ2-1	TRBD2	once	TGTGCCAGCTCAGCGGGGGGCAGCTCCTACAATGAGCAGTTCTTC	CASSAGGSSYNEQFF
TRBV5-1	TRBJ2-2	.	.	TGCGCCAGCAGCTTGGTTGGAGGCACCGGGGAGCTGTTTTTT	CASSLVGGTGELFF
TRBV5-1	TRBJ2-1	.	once	TGCGCCAGCAGCACAGGGGTTACTAGCCTCTCCTACAATGAGCAGTTCTTC	CASSTGVTSLSYNEQFF
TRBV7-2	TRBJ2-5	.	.	TGTGCCAGCAGCTTAGTTAGGGGACTGCAAGAGACCCAGTACTTC	CASSLVRGLQETQYF
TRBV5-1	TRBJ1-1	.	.	TGCGCCAGCAGCTTATACGGAGACACTGAAGCTTTCTTT	CASSLYGDTEAFF
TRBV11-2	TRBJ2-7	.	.	TGTGCCAGCAGCTTCGGGGCGGGGAGTCGCTACGAGCAGTACTTC	CASSFGAGSRYEQYF
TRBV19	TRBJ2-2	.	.	TGTGCCAGTAGTACCGCAGGCGGGCAGACCGGGGAGCTGTTTTTT	CASSTAGGQTGELFF
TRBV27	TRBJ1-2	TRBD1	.	TGTGCCAGCAGTTTATCGCCCAGGGGGGCCTATGGCTACACCTTC	CASSLSPRGAYGYTF
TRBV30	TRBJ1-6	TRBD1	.	TGTGCCTGGGGACAGGGTTATAATTCACCCCTCCACTTT	CAWGQGYNSPLHF
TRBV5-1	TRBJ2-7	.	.	TGCGCCAGCAGCTCGAAGAAGGGGGCGGGAGAGCAGTACTTC	CASSSKKGAGEQYF
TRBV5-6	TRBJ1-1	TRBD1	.	TGTGCCAGCAGCCTGGGCCCCGACAGGGGGCGGACTGAAGCTTTCTTT	CASSLGPDRGRTEAFF
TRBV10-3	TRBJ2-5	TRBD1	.	TGTGCCATCAAGAAGACAGGGGAAGGTTCAGGCGAGACCCAGTACTTC	CAIKKTGEGSGETQYF
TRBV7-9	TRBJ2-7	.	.	TGTGCCAGCAGCTCGGCAGGCGGGACCACCTACGAGCAGTACTTC	CASSSAGGTTYEQYF
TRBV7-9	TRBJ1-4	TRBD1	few	TGTGCCAGCAGTCGGGGACAGGGAGGTGAAAAACTGTTTTTT	CASSRGQGGEKLFF
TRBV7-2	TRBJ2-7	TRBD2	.	TGTGCCAGCAGCTTAGCCGGACTAGCGGGGTCTTCCTACGAGCAGTACTTC	CASSLAGLAGSSYEQYF
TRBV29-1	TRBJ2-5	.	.	TGCAGCGTGGGGGCGGATACCGGCCAAGAGACCCAGTACTTC	CSVGADTGQETQYF
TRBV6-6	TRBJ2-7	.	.	TGTGCCAGCTCTACAGCCTACGAGCAGTACTTC	CASSTAYEQYF
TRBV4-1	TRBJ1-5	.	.	TGCGCCAGCAGCCAAGTCCTCGGCGGGACGGCTTTCAATCAGCCCCAGCATTTT	CASSQVLGGTAFNQPQHF
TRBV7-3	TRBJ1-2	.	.	TGTGCCAGCAGCCCAAGGGGCCAGGGAGGTGGCTACACCTTC	CASSPRGQGGGYTF
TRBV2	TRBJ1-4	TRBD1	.	TGTGCCAGCAGGCCCGGGGACAGGGGAAATGAAAAACTGTTTTTT	CASRPGDRGNEKLFF
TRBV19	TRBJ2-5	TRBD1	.	TGTGCCAGAAGCCGGGACAGCCGACAAGAGACCCAGTACTTC	CARSRDSRQETQYF
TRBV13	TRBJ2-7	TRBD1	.	TGTGCCAGCAGCTCCGGGACAGGGTCCTACGAGCAGTACTTC	CASSSGTGSYEQYF
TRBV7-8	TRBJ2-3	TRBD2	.	TGTGCCAGCAGACCGTCACTAGCGACTCTCACAGATACGCAGTATTTT	CASRPSLATLTDTQYF
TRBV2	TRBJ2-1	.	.	TGTGCCAGCAGTGACCGGGGTTTGGACAATGAGCAGTTCTTC	CASSDRGLDNEQFF
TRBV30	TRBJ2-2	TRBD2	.	TGTGCCTGGATAAAAGGGGCTAGCGGGGTTTGGAACACCGGGGAGCTGTTTTTT	CAWIKGASGVWNTGELFF
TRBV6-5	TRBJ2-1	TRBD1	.	TGTGCCAGCAGAGCATCAGGGGGCAAGTTGAATGAGCAGTTCTTC	CASRASGGKLNEQFF
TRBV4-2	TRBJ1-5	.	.	TGTGCCAGCAGCCAGAACCAGGGTGGTAATAATCAGCCCCAGCATTTT	CASSQNQGGNNQPQHF
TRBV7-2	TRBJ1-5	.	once	TGTGCCAGCAGCTCAGGGGGCAATCAGCCCCAGCATTTT	CASSSGGNQPQHF
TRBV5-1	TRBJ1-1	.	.	TGCGCCAGCAGCTTGGAGGCCAGGGTGAGGAACACTGAAGCTTTCTTT	CASSLEARVRNTEAFF
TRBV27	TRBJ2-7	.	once	TGTGCCAGCAGTTTAACGGACAGAAACTACGAGCAGTACTTC	CASSLTDRNYEQYF
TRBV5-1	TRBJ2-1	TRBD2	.	TGCGCCAGCAGCTGGGCAGGACTAGCGGGGAGCAATGAGCAGTTCTTC	CASSWAGLAGSNEQFF
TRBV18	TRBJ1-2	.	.	TGTGCCAGCTCAAACAACAGGATAGCGGGTGGCTACACCTTC	CASSNNRIAGGYTF
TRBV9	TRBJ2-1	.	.	TGTGCCAGCAGCGTGAGACTAGTAAGCAATGAGCAGTTCTTC	CASSVRLVSNEQFF
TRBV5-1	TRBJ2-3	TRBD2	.	TGCGCCAGCAGCCAGTACCCCGGGATTAGCGGGAGTGGTAATACGCAGTATTTT	CASSQYPGISGSGNTQYF
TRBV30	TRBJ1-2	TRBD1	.	TGTGCCTGGGGCGGACAGGGGTATGGCTACACCTTC	CAWGGQGYGYTF
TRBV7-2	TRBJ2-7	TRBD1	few	TGTGCCAGCAGCTTCTACAGGGGTCTGGTCCCGACCTACGAGCAGTACTTC	CASSFYRGLVPTYEQYF
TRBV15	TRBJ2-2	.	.	TGTGCCACCAGCAGAGGAGGGAGGAATGGCGGAGCCGCCGGGGAGCTGTTTTTT	CATSRGGRNGGAAGELFF
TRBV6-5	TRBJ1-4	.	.	TGTGCCAGCAGTTACGGCGGGACTAATGAAAAACTGTTTTTT	CASSYGGTNEKLFF
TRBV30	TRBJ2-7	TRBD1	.	TGTGCCTGGAGAGCGGACAGGGGGCTATACGAGCAGTACTTC	CAWRADRGLYEQYF
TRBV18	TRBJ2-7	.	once	TGTGCCAGCTCACAGTCCCCCAGCGACGAGCAGTACTTC	CASSQSPSDEQYF
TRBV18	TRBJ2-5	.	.	TGTGCCAGCTCCCTGGGACTTACCCAAGAGACCCAGTACTTC	CASSLGLTQETQYF
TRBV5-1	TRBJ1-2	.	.	TGCGCCAGCAGCTTGGCCAGGAGGGCCCGAAACTATGGCTACACCTTC	CASSLARRARNYGYTF
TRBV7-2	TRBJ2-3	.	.	TGTGCCAGCAGCCCCCGGGTTGGCCGCACAGATACGCAGTATTTT	CASSPRVGRTDTQYF
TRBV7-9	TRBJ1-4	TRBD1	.	TGTGCCAGCAGCTCCGGACGGACAGGTTATGAAAAACTGTTTTTT	CASSSGRTGYEKLFF
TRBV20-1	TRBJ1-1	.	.	TGCAGTGCTAGGGGGAGCTCACGGGCTTTCTTT	CSARGSSRAFF
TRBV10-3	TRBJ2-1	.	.	TGTGCCATCAGTGACAGGTTACTCAATGAGCAGTTCTTC	CAISDRLLNEQFF
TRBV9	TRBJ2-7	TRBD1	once	TGTGCCAGCAGCGGCCGGGACAGCTCCTACGAGCAGTACTTC	CASSGRDSSYEQYF
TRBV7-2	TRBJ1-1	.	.	TGTGCCAGCAGTCTCCTAGTGAACACTGAAGCTTTCTTT	CASSLLVNTEAFF